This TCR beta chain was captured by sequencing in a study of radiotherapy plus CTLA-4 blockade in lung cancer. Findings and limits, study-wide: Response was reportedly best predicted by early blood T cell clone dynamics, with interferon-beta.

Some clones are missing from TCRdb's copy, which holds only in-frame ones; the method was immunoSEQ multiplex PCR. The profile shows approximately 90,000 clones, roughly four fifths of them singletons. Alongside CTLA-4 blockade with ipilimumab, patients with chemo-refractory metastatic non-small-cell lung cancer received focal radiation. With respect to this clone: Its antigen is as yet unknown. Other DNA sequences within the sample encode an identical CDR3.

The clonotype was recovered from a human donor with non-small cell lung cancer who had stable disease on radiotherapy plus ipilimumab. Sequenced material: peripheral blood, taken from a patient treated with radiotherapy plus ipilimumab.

The CDR3 protein is CASSRSGTGNTGELFF. CDR3 DNA sequence: TGTGCCAGCAGTCGTTCCGGGACAGGGAACACCGGGGAGCTGTTTTTT. The rearrangement links TRBV28 to TRBJ2-2; 8 bases agree with TRBD1. Germline CDR1 reads MDHEN; CDR2 reads SYDVKM. Trimming at V came to 5 bases and at J to 1 base, leaving 6 bases not matched to a gene. CDR3 size: 16 residues.